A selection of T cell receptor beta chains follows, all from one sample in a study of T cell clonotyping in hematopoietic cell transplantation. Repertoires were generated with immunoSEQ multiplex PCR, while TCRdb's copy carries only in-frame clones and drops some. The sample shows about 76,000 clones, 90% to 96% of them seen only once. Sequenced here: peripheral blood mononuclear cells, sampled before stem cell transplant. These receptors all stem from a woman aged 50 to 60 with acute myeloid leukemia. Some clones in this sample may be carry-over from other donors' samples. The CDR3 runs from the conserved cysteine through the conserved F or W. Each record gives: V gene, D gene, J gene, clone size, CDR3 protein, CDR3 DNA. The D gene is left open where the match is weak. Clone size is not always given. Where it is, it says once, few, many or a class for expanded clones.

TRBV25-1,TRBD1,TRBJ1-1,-,CASSQLRQGRTEAFF,TGTGCCAGCAGTCAACTAAGACAGGGTCGAACTGAAGCTTTCTTT
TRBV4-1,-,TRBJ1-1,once,CASGRRTEAFF,TGCGCCAGCGGCAGGCGCACTGAAGCTTTCTTT
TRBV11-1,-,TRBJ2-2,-,CASSLARVGELFF,TGTGCCAGCAGCTTAGCCCGGGTAGGGGAGCTGTTTTTT
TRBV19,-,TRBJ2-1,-,CASSIILSGYNEQFF,TGTGCCAGTAGTATTATCCTTAGCGGCTACAATGAGCAGTTCTTC
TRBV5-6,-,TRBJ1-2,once,CASTLEGKGYTF,TGTGCCAGCACCCTGGAGGGTAAAGGCTACACCTTC
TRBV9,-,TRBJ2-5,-,CASSPSLRGLQETQYF,TGTGCCAGCAGCCCATCGTTACGGGGGCTCCAAGAGACCCAGTACTTC
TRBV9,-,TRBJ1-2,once,CASSVVRGYTF,TGTGCCAGCAGCGTAGTTCGTGGCTACACCTTC
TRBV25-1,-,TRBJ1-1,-,CASSAQDRNTEAFF,TGTGCCAGCAGTGCACAGGACAGGAACACTGAAGCTTTCTTT
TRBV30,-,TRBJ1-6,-,CAWSVPARGSPLHF,TGTGCCTGGAGTGTACCGGCCCGGGGTTCACCCCTCCACTTT
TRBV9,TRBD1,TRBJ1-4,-,CASSVGGGAGNEKLFF,TGTGCCAGCAGCGTAGGAGGGGGCGCCGGTAATGAAAAACTGTTTTTT
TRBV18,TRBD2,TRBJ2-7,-,CASSPSAGVSEQYF,TGTGCCAGCTCACCATCTGCGGGAGTGTCCGAGCAGTACTTC
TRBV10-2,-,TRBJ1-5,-,CASSGPFNQPQHF,TGCGCCAGCAGTGGACCCTTCAATCAGCCCCAGCATTTT
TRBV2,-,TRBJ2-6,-,CASLLLGSGANVLTF,TGTGCCAGCTTACTCCTCGGGTCTGGGGCCAACGTCCTGACTTTC
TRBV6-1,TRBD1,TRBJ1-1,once,CASTGANTEAFF,TGTGCCAGTACAGGGGCTAACACTGAAGCTTTCTTT
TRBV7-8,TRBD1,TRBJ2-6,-,CASSVHRGQGGANVLTF,TGTGCCAGCAGCGTACACAGGGGGCAGGGTGGGGCCAACGTCCTGACTTTC
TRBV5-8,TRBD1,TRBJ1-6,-,CASSRTGTDIISPLHF,TGTGCCAGCAGCCGGACCGGGACAGACATAATTTCACCCCTCCACTTT
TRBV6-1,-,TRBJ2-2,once,CASTWGPTNTGELFF,TGTGCCAGCACTTGGGGGCCGACGAACACCGGGGAGCTGTTTTTT
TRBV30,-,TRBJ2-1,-,CAWSSMFEQFF,TGTGCCTGGAGTTCGATGTTTGAGCAGTTCTTC
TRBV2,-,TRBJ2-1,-,CASRGRGSLDEQFF,TGTGCCAGCAGGGGGCGGGGAAGTTTGGATGAGCAGTTCTTC
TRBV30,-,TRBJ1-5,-,CAWSNSATQPQHF,TGTGCCTGGAGTAATAGTGCGACTCAGCCCCAGCATTTT